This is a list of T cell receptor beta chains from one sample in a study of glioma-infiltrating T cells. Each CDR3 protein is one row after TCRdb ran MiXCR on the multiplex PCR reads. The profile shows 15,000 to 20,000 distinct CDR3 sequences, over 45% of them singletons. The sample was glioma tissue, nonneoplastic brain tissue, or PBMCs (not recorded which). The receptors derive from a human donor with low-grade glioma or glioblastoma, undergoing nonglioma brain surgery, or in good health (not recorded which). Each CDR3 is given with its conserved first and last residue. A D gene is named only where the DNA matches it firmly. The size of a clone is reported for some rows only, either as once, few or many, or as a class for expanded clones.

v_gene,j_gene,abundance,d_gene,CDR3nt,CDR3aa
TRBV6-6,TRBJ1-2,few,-,TGTGCCAGCAGTTACCTCCCCCGGGCAGATGGCTACACCTTC,CASSYLPRADGYTF
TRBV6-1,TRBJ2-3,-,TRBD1,TGTGCCAGCAAGGGGGCCGGGGATACGCAGTATTTT,CASKGAGDTQYF
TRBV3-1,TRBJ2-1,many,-,TGTGCCAGCAGACTACTCGGGACAACCTCGCGTGGTGAGCAGTTCTTC,CASRLLGTTSRGEQFF
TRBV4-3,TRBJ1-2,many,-,TGCGCCAGCAGCCAAGACGGGCAGGCCATTAACTATGGCTACACCTTC,CASSQDGQAINYGYTF
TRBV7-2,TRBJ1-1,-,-,TGTGCCAGCAGCCCTCGAACGAACACTGAAGCTTTCTTT,CASSPRTNTEAFF
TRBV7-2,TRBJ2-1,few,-,TGTGCCAGCAGCTTAGCAGGATCGGACTACAATGAGCAGTTCTTC,CASSLAGSDYNEQFF
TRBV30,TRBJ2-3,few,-,TGTGCTTACCAAGCAGATACGCAGTATTTT,CAYQADTQYF
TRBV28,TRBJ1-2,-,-,TGTGCCAGCAGTCCGGCATATGGCTACACCTTC,CASSPAYGYTF
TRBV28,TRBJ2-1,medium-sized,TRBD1,TGTGCCAGCAGTTTTAGACAGGGGGCCCTCAATGAGCAGTTCTTC,CASSFRQGALNEQFF
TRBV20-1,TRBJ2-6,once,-,TGCAGTGCTAGAGCGCGGTCTAAGTCTGGGGCCAACGTCCTGACTTTC,CSARARSKSGANVLTF
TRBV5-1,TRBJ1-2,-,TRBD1,TGCGCCAGCAGCTTGACAGGGGCACATAACTATGGCTACACCTTC,CASSLTGAHNYGYTF
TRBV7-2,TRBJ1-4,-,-,TGTGCCAGCAGACGCGACAGAGCAACTAATGAAAAACTGTTTTTT,CASRRDRATNEKLFF
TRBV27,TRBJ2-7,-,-,TGTGCCAGCAGAAGGGGCTACGAGCAGTACTTC,CASRRGYEQYF
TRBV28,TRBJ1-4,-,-,TGTGCCAGCACCACACTAACGGGGGGTCATGAAAAACTGTTTTTT,CASTTLTGGHEKLFF
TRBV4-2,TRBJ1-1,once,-,TGTGCCAGCACCCTGGGCCAAATGGACACTGAGGCTTTCTTT,CASTLGQMDTEAFF